This entry lists 25 T cell receptor beta chains sequenced from one sample in a study of T cells after yellow fever vaccination. TCRdb itself ran the 5' RACE reads through MiXCR, one entry per CDR3 protein. The table includes 200,000 to 250,000 distinct CDR3 sequences, 6.9% detected once. The sample was CD4+ T cells sorted from PBMCs, taken 15 days after the yellow fever booster vaccination. These receptors all stem from a young man who received the YFV17D yellow fever vaccine.

V is TRBV6-5 and J is TRBJ2-7; 8 positions agree with TRBD2. J was trimmed by 5 bases and V by 2 bases; bases with no gene match: 8. Germline CDR1 and CDR2: MNHEY and SVGAGI. CDR3 length: 15 residues. The CDR3 region is CASSYGASGFNEQYF. For the CDR3, the DNA is TGTGCCAGCAGTTACGGCGCTAGCGGGTTCAACGAGCAGTACTTC.

This chain joins TRBV5-4 and TRBJ2-5; either TRBD1 or TRBD2 may fit D (7 bases each). The CDR3 has 18 amino acids. Germline loops: CDR1 SGHNT, CDR2 YYREEE (reference sequence). Trimming shortened V by 3 bases and J by 5 bases, and 26 bases separated the two germline ends. CDR3 DNA: TGTGCCAGCAGCTCAGGGGGGGGGCACCTTCGAGCCCATGAGACCCAGTACTTC. Its protein is CASSSGGGHLRAHETQYF.

The chain recombines TRBV20-1 with TRBJ2-5; D is uncertain. Trimming cost V 4 bases and J 4 bases, with 7 bases left between them. The germline CDR1 and CDR2 sequences are DFQATT and SNEGSKA (reference sequence). The CDR3 is 11 residues long. CDR3 bases: TGCAGTGCTACCTTTGGAGAGACCCAGTACTTC. Amino acids: CSATFGETQYF.

This clonotype showed up many times. The V gene is TRBV11-3, the J gene TRBJ2-2, with TRBD1 identical over 7 bases. V was pared by 8 bases and J by 5 bases, with 5 bases of the junction left unmatched. The CDR3 runs 13 residues. Germline CDR1 reads SGHNT; CDR2 reads YENEEA. The CDR3 sequence: CASSGGRTGELFF. In DNA, the CDR3 is TGTGCCAGCTCAGGGGGAAGGACCGGGGAGCTGTTTTTT.

This clonotype showed up just a few times. The chain joins TRBV29-1 to TRBJ2-1, with no clear D. V lost 6 bases to trimming and J lost 6 bases, with 15 bases between them. The CDR3 loop spans 13 amino acids. Germline CDR1 is SQVTM and CDR2 is ANQGSEA. The CDR3 loop reads CSVLVLVSNEQFF. The CDR3 coding sequence is TGCAGCGTCCTCGTTTTGGTTTCCAATGAGCAGTTCTTC.

This clonotype turned up a few times. This rearrangement joins TRBV7-2 to TRBJ1-2, with a tentative D call TRBD1 (6 bases). The CDR3 covers 17 residues. The V end was cut by 0 bases, the J end by 1 base, with 15 bases between. Germline lookup yields CDR1 SGHTA and CDR2 FQGNSA. CDR3 sequence: CASSLAPGEHINYGYTF. The CDR3 coding sequence is TGTGCCAGCAGCTTAGCGCCAGGGGAACACATTAACTATGGCTACACCTTC.

The chain uses TRBV11-2 and TRBJ2-1; D might be TRBD2 (7 bases). V was pared by 5 bases and J by 9 bases, with 17 bases between. From germline, CDR1 is SGHAT and CDR2 FQNNGV. This CDR3 has 14 amino acids. This CDR3 reads CASSPRGGGTEQFF. CDR3 bases: TGTGCCAGCAGCCCAAGGGGGGGTGGCACTGAGCAGTTCTTC.

At least ten counts were recorded for this clonotype. The chain has TRBV5-6 and TRBJ2-5; possibly TRBD2 for D (6 bases). CDR1 SGHDT and CDR2 YYEEEE come from the germline V gene. Trimming cost V 0 bases and J 9 bases, with 12 bases left between them. There are 13 residues in the CDR3. For the CDR3, the DNA is TGTGCCAGCAGCTTGGTGGAGGGGTTGGCCCAGTACTTC. Translated: CASSLVEGLAQYF.

A few counts support this clonotype. The rearrangement links TRBV5-5 to TRBJ2-1; TRBD2 matches 10 bases. V was pared by 5 bases and J by 4 bases, with 6 bases of the junction left unmatched. In germline, CDR1 is SGHKS, CDR2 YYEKEE (reference sequence). The CDR3 covers 15 residues. CDR3 loop: CASSSGTSVYNEQFF. The CDR3 nucleotides are TGTGCCAGCAGTTCCGGGACTAGCGTTTACAATGAGCAGTTCTTC.

This clonotype was recorded many times. This chain uses TRBV4-3 with TRBJ2-1, with TRBD2 matching over 10 bases. V lost 1 base and J lost 4; bases outside the gene matches: 7. The CDR3 extends over 17 amino acids. Germline values: CDR1 LGHNA, CDR2 YSLEER. The CDR3 coding sequence is TGCGCCAGCAGCCAAGCCGTCGGACTAGCGGATTACAATGAGCAGTTCTTC. Translated, it gives CASSQAVGLADYNEQFF.

This clonotype was counted many times. The rearrangement joins TRBV12-3 or TRBV12-4 to TRBJ2-7; possible D gene TRBD2, 5 bases. Deletions cut 5 bases from V and 2 bases from J, with 13 bases between. The CDR3 contains 14 residues. CDR3 sequence: CASSLREGPYEQYF. For the CDR3, the DNA is TGTGCCAGCAGTCTCCGTGAGGGCCCCTACGAGCAGTACTTC.

The chain uses TRBV30 and TRBJ2-5; D uncertain. Germline lookup yields CDR1 GTSNPN and CDR2 SVGIG (reference sequence). The CDR3 covers 14 residues. With 3 bases removed from V and 5 bases from J, the gap between germline ends came to 16 bases. The CDR3 DNA is TGTGCCTGGAGCGACACTCCCTTAGGGGAGACCCAGTACTTC. It is translated as CAWSDTPLGETQYF.

Written as DNA, the CDR3 is TGTGCCAGCAGCGTAGGAGACAGGGTTGCATACAATGAGCAGTTCTTC. Amino acids: CASSVGDRVAYNEQFF. V is TRBV11-3 and J is TRBJ2-1, with 7 nucleotides matching TRBD1. This CDR3 region has 16 residues. Germline V gives CDR1 SGHNT, CDR2 YENEEA. The ends lost 5 bases at V and 4 bases at J; junction bases unmatched: 11.

This clonotype was seen more than once but under ten times. For the CDR3, the DNA is TGTGCCAGCAGCTTGGGACTAGAGACCGGGGAGCTGTTTTTT. Its protein product is CASSLGLETGELFF. This chain connects TRBV11-2 to TRBJ2-2, with 8 bases that match TRBD2. Per the germline V gene, CDR1 is SGHAT and CDR2 is FQNNGV. This CDR3 comprises 14 residues. With 3 bases clipped from V and 5 bases from J, the junction kept 2 bases outside the gene matches.

The V and J genes are TRBV20-1 and TRBJ2-3, with 9 bases aligning to TRBD2. With 2 bases clipped from V and 0 bases from J, the junction kept 9 bases outside the gene matches. The germline gives CDR1 DFQATT, CDR2 SNEGSKA (reference sequence). This CDR3 region has 17 residues. In DNA, the CDR3 is TGCAGTGCTAGATACGCGGGGGGGGTTACTAGCACAGATACGCAGTATTTT. It specifies CSARYAGGVTSTDTQYF.

The DNA for the CDR3 is TGCGCCAGCAGCTTGAAAAACGAGCAGTACTTC. This encodes CASSLKNEQYF. The gene calls are TRBV5-1 and TRBJ2-7; no clear D. Trimming removed 1 base from V and 5 bases from J, with 4 bases in between. CDR3 length equals 11 residues. Germline assignment: CDR1 SGHRS and CDR2 YFSETQ. Full variable domain (rest looked up from reference TRBV5-1 and TRBJ2-7): KAGVTQTPRYLIKTRGQQVTLSCSPISGHRSVSWYQQTPGQGLQFLFEYFSETQRNKGNFPGRFSGRQFSNSRSEMNVSTLELGDSALYLCASSLKNEQYFGPGTRLTVT.

This clonotype was recorded many times. The chain combines TRBV12-3 or TRBV12-4 with TRBJ2-5; TRBD2 matches at 10 bases. The CDR3 runs to 16 residues. V gave up 5 bases and J gave up 7 bases; unmatched junction bases: 13. The CDR3 bases are TGTGCCAGCAGTCCCCCTAGCGGGAGCTCCGGGGTGACCCAGTACTTC. Translated, it gives CASSPPSGSSGVTQYF.

This clonotype was detected only a few times. The V call is TRBV20-1, the J call TRBJ2-1; TRBD2 agrees at 8 bases. Germline V lookup: CDR1 DFQATT, CDR2 SNEGSKA (reference sequence). The CDR3 spans 15 residues. Trimming took 6 bases from V and 2 from J; bases not matched to a gene: 9. CDR3 loop: CSARPGGGAYNEQFF. CDR3 bases: TGCAGTGCCCGACCCGGGGGGGGGGCCTACAATGAGCAGTTCTTC.

The V gene is TRBV20-1, the J gene TRBJ2-3; D is unclear. Germline V CDR1 and CDR2: DFQATT, SNEGSKA (reference sequence). V was trimmed by 7 bases and J by 0 bases, leaving 8 bases between them. CDR3 length: 12 amino acids. CDR3 in amino acids: CSGAGSTDTQYF. The CDR3 DNA reads TGCAGTGGGGCCGGCAGCACAGATACGCAGTATTTT.

The table lists this clonotype with many counts. The rearrangement uses TRBV4-3 and TRBJ2-7; TRBD2 aligns across 7 bases. The CDR3 contains 15 residues. Germline V CDR1 and CDR2: LGHNA, YSLEER. The V gene end was trimmed by 1 base and the J gene end by 6 bases; junction bases not matched to a gene: 9. In nucleotides, the CDR3 is TGCGCCAGCAGCCAAGTCTGGCGGGAGAAAGCCGAGCAGTACTTC. Encoded protein: CASSQVWREKAEQYF.

The table lists this clonotype with many counts. This chain joins TRBV27 and TRBJ2-3, with a tentative D call TRBD2 (5 bases). Trimming cost V 6 bases and J 6 bases, with 19 bases left between them. The length of the CDR3 is 15 residues. CDR1 is MNHEY, CDR2 SMNVEV, per germline (reference sequence). CDR3 in amino acids: CASSRNGLASDTQYF. For the CDR3, the DNA is TGTGCCAGCAGCCGTAATGGTCTAGCATCCGATACGCAGTATTTT.

This clonotype was seen at least ten times. Here the CDR3 DNA reads TGTGCCAGCAGCTTAAACTCGCGCCTTGGCGGGGAGCTGTTTTTT. Translating gives CASSLNSRLGGELFF. The chain recombines TRBV7-2 with TRBJ2-2; D call uncertain. Trimming left V 2 bases short and J 7 bases short, with 14 bases between. This CDR3 comprises 15 residues. Germline V gene sequence: CDR1 SGHTA, CDR2 FQGNSA.

This clonotype was counted only a few times. The chain couples TRBV5-1 to TRBJ2-1; TRBD2 agrees at 10 bases. The J segment lost 3 bases and the V segment lost 5 bases, leaving 5 bases of the junction unmatched. This CDR3 region has 15 residues. CDR1 and CDR2 (germline): SGHRS, YFSETQ. The CDR3 DNA is TGCGCCAGCAGGCGGACTAGCGGCCACTACAATGAGCAGTTCTTC. The encoded protein is CASRRTSGHYNEQFF.

This clonotype was counted only a few times. V and J are TRBV7-2 and TRBJ2-4; perhaps TRBD2 as D (6 bases). With 5 bases removed from V and 3 bases from J, the gap between germline ends came to 11 bases. Germline assignment: CDR1 SGHTA and CDR2 FQGNSA. The CDR3 has 14 residues. CDR3 region: CASSRSSGKNIQYF. Written as DNA, the CDR3 is TGTGCCAGCAGCCGGAGTAGCGGCAAAAACATTCAGTACTTC.

V gene TRBV5-1 combines with J gene TRBJ2-3, with 10 bases matching TRBD2. CDR1 is SGHRS, CDR2 YFSETQ, per germline. The CDR3 runs 16 residues. Trimming at V came to 4 bases and at J to 3 bases, leaving 8 bases not matched to a gene. The CDR3 coding sequence is TGCGCCAGCAGCCCTCTAGCGGGAGATGGAACAGATACGCAGTATTTT. As protein: CASSPLAGDGTDTQYF.